Shown below are 20 T cell receptor beta chains from a single sample sequenced in a study of lymphopenia after photon versus proton radiotherapy. Profiled with immunoSEQ multiplex PCR; TCRdb holds only in-frame clones, not every one. Of over 50,000 clones in the sample, about 90% were seen once. This sample comprised peripheral blood, obtained from a patient treated with photon-based radiotherapy. The receptors were sampled from a man in his forties with gastric cancer.

The rearrangement uses TRBV7-3 and TRBJ2-7; D not resolved. V shed 2 bases and J shed 3 bases, with 8 bases lying between them. Germline CDR1 is SGHTA and CDR2 is FQGTGA. There are 13 residues in the CDR3. The CDR3 DNA reads TGTGCCAGCAGCTTAGAGGACCGCTACGAGCAGTACTTC. This encodes CASSLEDRYEQYF. The variable domain in full, with the rest retrieved from reference TRBV7-3 and TRBJ2-7, is GAGVSQTPSNKVTEKGKYVELRCDPISGHTALYWYRQSLGQGPEFLIYFQGTGAADDSGLPNDRFFAVRPEGSVSTLKIQRTERGDSAVYLCASSLEDRYEQYFGPGTRLTVT.

The chain is built from TRBV5-8 and TRBJ2-1, with TRBD1 matching 9 bases. CDR1 SGHTS and CDR2 YDEGEE come from the germline V gene. This CDR3 spans 17 amino acids. Trimming at V came to 4 bases and at J to 4 bases, leaving 12 bases not matched to a gene. The DNA for the CDR3 is TGTGCCAGCAGCAAATTGGCCGGGACAGGGCTTTACAATGAGCAGTTCTTC. It encodes CASSKLAGTGLYNEQFF.

The chain's CDR3 is CASPKQFF. The CDR3 nucleotides read TGTGCCAGCCCTAAGCAGTTCTTC. The chain links TRBV2 to TRBJ2-1; D is uncertain. The germline gives CDR1 SNHLY, CDR2 FYNNEI. Deletions cut 8 bases from V and 11 bases from J, with 4 bases between. CDR3 length: 8 amino acids.

This clone appeared once. The chain has TRBV18 and TRBJ2-5, with D perhaps matching TRBD2 (7 bases). This CDR3 is 14 amino acids long. The V end was cut by 6 bases, the J end by 4 bases, with 15 bases between. The germline V gene has CDR1 KGHSH and CDR2 LQKENI. The CDR3 is CASSWGGRGETQYF. The CDR3 DNA reads TGTGCCAGCTCCTGGGGGGGGCGAGGAGAGACCCAGTACTTC. Full variable domain (rest looked up from reference TRBV18 and TRBJ2-5): NAGVMQNPRHLVRRRGQEARLRCSPMKGHSHVYWYRQLPEEGLKFMVYLQKENIIDESGMPKERFSAEFPKEGPSILRIQQVVRGDSAAYFCASSWGGRGETQYFGPGTRLLVL.

The genes are TRBV15 and TRBJ1-3; unclear D gene. This CDR3 region has 15 residues. Per the germline V gene, CDR1 is LNHNV and CDR2 is YYDKDF (reference sequence). The V gene lost 0 bases and the J gene lost 2 bases, with 8 bases spanning the gap. DNA for the CDR3: TGTGCCACCAGCAGAGATCGGGCGGCTGGAAACACCATATATTTT. Its protein is CATSRDRAAGNTIYF. Full variable domain (rest looked up from reference TRBV15 and TRBJ1-3): DAMVIQNPRYQVTQFGKPVTLSCSQTLNHNVMYWYQQKSSQAPKLLFHYYDKDFNNEADTPDNFQSRRPNTSFCFLDIRSPGLGDTAMYLCATSRDRAAGNTIYFGEGSWLTVV.

This clone was found once. The chain couples TRBV10-3 to TRBJ2-3; 8 bases are shared with TRBD1. The CDR3 totals 14 residues. CDR1 and CDR2 (germline): ENHRY, SYGVKD. Germline trimming cut 8 bases from V and 0 bases from J; bases unmatched to any gene: 4. As DNA, the CDR3 is TGTGCCATCCAGGGGGCGGTGAGCACAGATACGCAGTATTTT. It translates to CAIQGAVSTDTQYF.

The chain is built from TRBV19 and TRBJ1-2; TRBD1 matches at 7 bases. The CDR3 length is 13 residues. Losses at the gene ends were 4 bases for V and 4 bases for J; bases not matched to a gene: 3. Germline CDR1 is LNHDA and CDR2 is SQIVND (reference sequence). CDR3 sequence reads: CASSTGQSYGYTF. The CDR3 nucleotides read TGTGCCAGTAGTACGGGACAGAGCTATGGCTACACCTTC.

The chain couples TRBV5-1 to TRBJ2-1, with 9 bases fitting TRBD1. V gave up 1 base and J gave up 8 bases; unmatched junction bases: 1. Germline CDR1 and CDR2: SGHRS and YFSETQ. The CDR3 consists of 13 residues. CDR3 sequence (DNA): TGCGCCAGCAGCTTGACAGGGGGCTATGAGCAGTTCTTC. Protein: CASSLTGGYEQFF.

The gene calls are TRBV9 and TRBJ2-3, with 7 bases fitting TRBD2. Germline CDR1 and CDR2: SGDLS and YYNGEE. With 4 bases clipped from V and 2 bases from J, the junction kept 7 bases outside the gene matches. CDR3 length: 15 residues. In DNA form, the CDR3 reads TGTGCCAGCAGCCCCTCCGCGGGAGCCACAGATACGCAGTATTTT. It codes for CASSPSAGATDTQYF. The full variable domain, completed using reference TRBV9 and TRBJ2-3, is DSGVTQTPKHLITATGQRVTLRCSPRSGDLSVYWYQQSLDQGLQFLIQYYNGEERAKGNILERFSAQQFPDLHSELNLSSLELGDSALYFCASSPSAGATDTQYFGPGTRLTVL.

This clone appeared once. This rearrangement joins TRBV6-1 to TRBJ1-1; the D gene is possibly TRBD1 (5 bases). The CDR3 contains 14 residues. V lost 5 bases and J lost 1, with 11 bases in between. CDR1 MNHNS and CDR2 SASEGT come from the germline V gene. CDR3 in amino acids: CASSSKGRNTEAFF. CDR3 DNA: TGTGCCAGCAGTTCCAAGGGACGGAACACTGAAGCTTTCTTT.

The CDR3 loop is CARSLGDRLTDRSIGTEAFF. The CDR3 coding sequence is TGTGCCAGAAGCTTGGGGGACCGCCTGACGGACAGGTCTATCGGCACTGAAGCTTTCTTT. This chain connects TRBV5-3 to TRBJ1-1; the match to TRBD1 covers 7 bases. TRBV5-3 is marked as an open reading frame, function uncertain. J lost 4 bases, V lost 0 bases, and 21 bases had no gene match. This CDR3 is 20 amino acids long.

This sequence joins TRBV6-1 and TRBJ1-5, with TRBD1 matching over 8 bases. With 4 bases clipped from V and 3 bases from J, the junction kept 2 bases outside the gene matches. Germline V CDR1 and CDR2: MNHNS, SASEGT. The CDR3 length is 14 residues. CDR3 residues: CASSGQGNNQPQHF. The CDR3 DNA reads as TGTGCCAGCAGTGGACAGGGGAACAATCAGCCCCAGCATTTT.

In DNA form, the CDR3 reads TGTGCCAGCAGCCTGGAATGGCGACTAGCGGGCCTCACAGATACGCAGTATTTT. Translating gives CASSLEWRLAGLTDTQYF. The chain employs TRBV4-2 and TRBJ2-3; 10 nucleotides align to TRBD2. Trimming removed 4 bases from V and 2 bases from J; junction bases left unmatched: 12. The CDR3 runs 18 residues. Germline CDR1 is LGHNA and CDR2 is YNFKEQ.

This rearrangement joins TRBV19 to TRBJ2-3; D not certain. V was cut by 5 bases and J by 6 bases, with 15 bases left in between. The germline V gene encodes CDR1 LNHDA and CDR2 SQIVND (reference sequence). This CDR3 has 14 amino acids. This CDR3 reads CASSATLIIDTQYF. CDR3 sequence (DNA): TGTGCCAGTAGTGCTACCTTAATCATCGATACGCAGTATTTT.

The rearrangement uses TRBV19 and TRBJ2-2; the D gene is possibly TRBD2 (7 bases). The CDR3 consists of 18 residues. The germline gives CDR1 LNHDA, CDR2 SQIVND (reference sequence). The ends were cut back, 7 bases at V and 0 bases at J, with 21 bases in the middle. In DNA, the CDR3 is TGTGCCAGTATTAACCCGAGGGGGGGAAGAGCGAACACCGGGGAGCTGTTTTTT. Protein product: CASINPRGGRANTGELFF.

The gene calls are TRBV5-1 and TRBJ2-7; D remains unclear. The germline V and J ends were trimmed by 4 bases and 4 bases, with 12 bases remaining between them. This CDR3 is built from 13 residues. Germline-derived CDR1 and CDR2 are SGHRS and YFSETQ. The CDR3 DNA follows: TGCGCCAGCAGCCGAAGTTTGGGTTACGAGCAGTACTTC. Translated: CASSRSLGYEQYF.

The V gene is TRBV18, the J gene TRBJ1-1; possibly TRBD1 for D (6 bases). Trimming pared 5 bases from V and 0 bases from J, leaving 10 bases between. Germline V CDR1 and CDR2: KGHSH, LQKENI. CDR3 length: 14 amino acids. The CDR3 reads CASSGQHMNTEAFF. For the CDR3, the DNA is TGTGCCAGCTCAGGACAGCACATGAACACTGAAGCTTTCTTT.

This clone was counted once. J is TRBJ2-6 and V is TRBV5-1, with D possibly being TRBD1 (5 bases). CDR3 size: 15 residues. CDR1 is SGHRS, CDR2 YFSETQ, per germline. Trimming removed 4 bases from V and 3 bases from J, with 11 bases in between. CDR3 DNA sequence: TGCGCCAGCAGCCTAGGGGAAAATGGGGCCAACGTCCTGACTTTC. Translating gives CASSLGENGANVLTF.

The chain recombines TRBV7-2 with TRBJ2-1; perhaps D is TRBD1 or TRBD2 (5 bases each). Germline CDR1 SGHTA, CDR2 FQGNSA. Trimming stripped 5 bases from V and 4 bases from J, with 9 bases between. CDR3 length equals 13 residues. The CDR3 sequence: CASSEGPYNEQFF. The CDR3 DNA reads as TGTGCCAGCAGCGAGGGGCCATACAATGAGCAGTTCTTC.

The chain couples TRBV4-1 to TRBJ2-7, with D tentatively TRBD1 or TRBD2 (7 bases each). V was pared by 0 bases and J by 3 bases, with 15 bases between. This CDR3 has 16 amino acids. Germline V gene lookup returns CDR1 MGHRA and CDR2 YSYEKL. The CDR3 DNA reads TGCGCCAGCAGCCAAGATTTGGCAGGGGGGGTCTACGAGCAGTACTTC. Protein sequence: CASSQDLAGGVYEQYF.